This TCR beta chain appears in the sequencing data of a study of T cell responses to AZD1222 COVID-19 vaccine. In the study overall: It was second doses at about 4 or about 12 weeks that were pooled. Study observations and caveats: Across spike, vaccine-associated CD4 TCRs were found, dominant at 160-218 and 743-854.

The method was immunoSEQ multiplex PCR; TCRdb's version includes in-frame clones alone and lacks a portion of them. The repertoire holds under 200,000 clones, with just over 90% as singletons. Looked up from germline, CDR1 is SNHLY and CDR2 is FYNNEI. After removal of 3 bases from V and 3 bases from J, the junction contained 9 bases not matched to a gene. This CDR3 comprises 17 residues. About this clone itself: Its matching antigen is unknown.

The receptor comes from an adult in good health. The chain carries TRBV2 and TRBJ2-4; the match to TRBD1 covers 9 bases. The sequencing here drew on peripheral blood, taken on day 0 of AZD1222 vaccination. The CDR3 loop reads CASSDGGDRVGKNIQYF. Written as DNA, the CDR3 is TGTGCCAGCAGTGACGGAGGGGACAGGGTTGGCAAAAACATTCAGTACTTC.